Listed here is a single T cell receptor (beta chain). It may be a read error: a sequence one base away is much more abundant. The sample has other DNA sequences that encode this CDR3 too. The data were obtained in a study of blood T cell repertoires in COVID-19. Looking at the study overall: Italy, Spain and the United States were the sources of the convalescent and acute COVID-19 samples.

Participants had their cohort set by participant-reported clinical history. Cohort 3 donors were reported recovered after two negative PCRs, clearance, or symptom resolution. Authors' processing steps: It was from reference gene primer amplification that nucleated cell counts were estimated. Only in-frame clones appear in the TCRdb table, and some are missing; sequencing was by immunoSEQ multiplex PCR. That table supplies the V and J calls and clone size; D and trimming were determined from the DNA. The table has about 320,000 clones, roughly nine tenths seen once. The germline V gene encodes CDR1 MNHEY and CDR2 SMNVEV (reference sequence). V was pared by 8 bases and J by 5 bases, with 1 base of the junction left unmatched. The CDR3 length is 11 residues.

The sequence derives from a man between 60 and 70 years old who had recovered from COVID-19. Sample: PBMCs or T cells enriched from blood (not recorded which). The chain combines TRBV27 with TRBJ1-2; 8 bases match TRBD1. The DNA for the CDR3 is TGTGCCAGCGGACAGGGTTATGGCTACACCTTC. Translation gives CASGQGYGYTF.